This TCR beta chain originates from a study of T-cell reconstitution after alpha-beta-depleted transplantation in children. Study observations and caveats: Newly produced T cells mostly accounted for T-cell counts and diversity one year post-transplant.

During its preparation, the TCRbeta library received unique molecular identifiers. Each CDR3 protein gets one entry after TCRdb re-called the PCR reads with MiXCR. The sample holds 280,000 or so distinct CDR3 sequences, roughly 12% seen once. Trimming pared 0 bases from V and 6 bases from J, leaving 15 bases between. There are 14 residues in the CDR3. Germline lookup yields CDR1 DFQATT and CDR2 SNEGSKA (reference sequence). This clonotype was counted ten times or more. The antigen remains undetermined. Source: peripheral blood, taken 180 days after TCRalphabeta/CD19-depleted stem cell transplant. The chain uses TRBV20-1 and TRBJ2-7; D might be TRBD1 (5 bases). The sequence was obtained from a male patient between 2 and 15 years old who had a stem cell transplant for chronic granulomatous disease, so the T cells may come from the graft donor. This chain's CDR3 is CSARDPGWGLEQYF. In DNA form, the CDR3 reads TGCAGTGCTAGAGACCCCGGGTGGGGCCTCGAGCAGTACTTC.